This TCR beta chain was found in a study of patients and donors after allogeneic stem cell transplantation. TCRdb passed the RT-PCR reads through MiXCR, listing each CDR3 protein once. The data show about 960,000 distinct CDR3 sequences, around 17% seen once. The germline V gene has CDR1 SGHTA and CDR2 FQGNSA. V shed 2 bases and J 3 bases; nucleotides not matched to a gene: 4. The CDR3 is 14 amino acids. Material for sequencing was blood, either unsorted or a sorted T cell fraction (not recorded which). The TCR sequence derives from a human donor who was either an allogeneic HSCT recipient or a stem cell or donor lymphocyte infusion donor (not recorded which). It is not recorded whose cells these are; they may come from a transplant donor. The V gene is TRBV7-2, the J gene TRBJ2-7; TRBD1 matches at 7 bases. The CDR3 spells CASSLYRGDYEQYF. CDR3 in DNA: TGTGCCAGCAGCTTATACAGGGGCGACTACGAGCAGTACTTC. The full variable domain, completed using reference TRBV7-2 and TRBJ2-7, is GAGVSQSPSNKVTEKGKDVELRCDPISGHTALYWYRQSLGQGLEFLIYFQGNSAPDKSGLPSDRFSAERTGGSVSTLTIQRTQQEDSAVYLCASSLYRGDYEQYFGPGTRLTVT.